This T cell receptor (beta chain) was obtained from a study of blood T cells in healthy people across ages. Study results and limitations: Bulk PBMC profiling left naive and antigen-experienced comparisons inconclusive. Diversity figures based on one million T cells were deemed too low.

Points on this clonotype: What it binds is unknown.

Primers used in a second PCR of roughly 7 to 12 cycles were a sample-barcoded 5' primer and a J-beta primer mix. Unique molecular identifiers of 12 random nucleotides labeled each cDNA. Each CDR3 protein gets one entry after TCRdb re-called the 5' RACE reads with MiXCR. The data show under 750,000 distinct CDR3 sequences, more than 45% seen once. Isolation recovered at least 6.5 million PBMCs from every sample. In germline, CDR1 is SGHKS, CDR2 YYEKEE (reference sequence). V lost 1 base to trimming and J lost 0 bases, with 9 bases between them. This CDR3 has 15 residues. This rearrangement joins TRBV5-5 to TRBJ2-3, with D unclear. Sequenced sample: blood. The TCR originated in a man older than 75 in good health. DNA of the CDR3: TGTGCCAGCAGCTTGTTAGACGGAAGCACAGATACGCAGTATTTT. It encodes CASSLLDGSTDTQYF. Full variable domain (outside the CDR3, taken from reference TRBV5-5 and TRBJ2-3): DAGVTQSPTHLIKTRGQQVTLRCSPISGHKSVSWYQQVLGQGPQFIFQYYEKEERGRGNFPDRFSARQFPNYSSELNVNALLLGDSALYLCASSLLDGSTDTQYFGPGTRLTVL.